These 32 T cell receptor beta chains share one sample of origin, sequenced in a study of T cell responses to AZD1222 COVID-19 vaccine. The protocol was immunoSEQ multiplex PCR, while the TCRdb copy is restricted to in-frame clones and leaves out a portion. Among 190,000 or so clones listed, 93% were seen once. The specimen was peripheral blood, collected 28 days after the second AZD1222 dose. The receptors originated from an adult who received the AZD1222 COVID-19 vaccine.

The CDR3 nucleotides are TGTGCTAGTGGTTCCGGACAGGGGGAGACCCAGTACTTC. Its translation is CASGSGQGETQYF. This chain uses TRBV12-5 with TRBJ2-5, with TRBD1 matching over 9 bases. The germline gives CDR1 LGHNT, CDR2 FRNRAP. This CDR3 is 13 amino acids long. The ends lost 4 bases at V and 5 bases at J; junction bases unmatched: 2.

This rearrangement joins TRBV5-1 to TRBJ1-2; D unresolved. The germline V and J ends were trimmed by 0 bases and 8 bases, with 8 bases remaining between them. The germline gives CDR1 SGHRS, CDR2 YFSETQ. The CDR3 covers 12 residues. CDR3 sequence (DNA): TGCGCCAGCAGCTTGGAGGCAAACGGCTACACCTTC. Its protein is CASSLEANGYTF.

The chain joins TRBV7-2 to TRBJ2-1; TRBD1 agrees at 7 bases. The V gene's germline CDR1 is SGHTA and CDR2 FQGNSA. The ends lost 5 bases at V and 7 bases at J; junction bases unmatched: 14. The CDR3 consists of 16 residues. CDR3 coding DNA: TGTGCCAGCAGCCGCTTTAAAGGGGGCGGTGGAAATGAGCAGTTCTTC. Amino acid sequence: CASSRFKGGGGNEQFF.

The gene calls are TRBV10-3 and TRBJ2-5, with TRBD2 matching 8 bases. The CDR3 has 14 residues. CDR1 and CDR2 from the germline V gene are ENHRY and SYGVKD. With 3 bases clipped from V and 1 base from J, the junction kept 1 base outside the gene matches. CDR3 sequence (DNA): TGTGCCATCAGTGATGGGACTAGCCAAGAGACCCAGTACTTC. It codes for CAISDGTSQETQYF.

This clone was seen just once. The V gene is TRBV5-4, the J gene TRBJ1-3; the D gene is possibly TRBD1 (6 bases). The CDR3 is made up of 14 amino acids. Germline assignment: CDR1 SGHNT and CDR2 YYREEE (reference sequence). The germline V and J ends were trimmed by 3 bases and 1 base, with 8 bases remaining between them. The CDR3 reads CASSSTGSGNTIYF. Written as DNA, the CDR3 is TGTGCCAGCAGCTCAACAGGGTCTGGAAACACCATATATTTT.

CDR3 DNA sequence: TGTGCCAGCAGCAGTCCTCGGGACAGGGGGGGGACTGAAGCTTTCTTT. The encoded protein is CASSSPRDRGGTEAFF. The chain employs TRBV3-1 (or the pseudogene TRBV3-2) and TRBJ1-1; 11 bases are a match to TRBD1. The J segment lost 5 bases and the V segment lost 5 bases, leaving 10 bases of the junction unmatched. Germline CDR1 reads LGHDT; CDR2 reads YNNKEL (reference sequence). The CDR3 spans 16 residues.

This clone was observed once. The V call is TRBV18, the J call TRBJ2-1; D is unclear. Germline V CDR1 and CDR2: KGHSH, LQKENI. V was cut by 3 bases and J by 5 bases, with 11 bases left in between. There are 14 residues in the CDR3. In DNA, the CDR3 is TGTGCCAGCTCACCGTTACAGAAGAACAATGAGCAGTTCTTC. As protein: CASSPLQKNNEQFF. The variable domain in full, with the rest retrieved from reference TRBV18 and TRBJ2-1, is NAGVMQNPRHLVRRRGQEARLRCSPMKGHSHVYWYRQLPEEGLKFMVYLQKENIIDESGMPKERFSAEFPKEGPSILRIQQVVRGDSAAYFCASSPLQKNNEQFFGPGTRLTVL.

This clone has just one count. The V call is TRBV19, the J call TRBJ1-1, with D maybe TRBD1 (5 bases). Trimming stripped 5 bases from V and 1 base from J, with 8 bases between. This CDR3 comprises 13 residues. Germline V lookup: CDR1 LNHDA, CDR2 SQIVND (reference sequence). CDR3 region: CASSETANTEAFF. The CDR3 bases are TGTGCCAGTAGTGAGACAGCGAACACTGAAGCTTTCTTT.

This sequence joins TRBV10-3 and TRBJ2-1; D is unresolved. Per germline, CDR1 ENHRY and CDR2 SYGVKD. The ends were cut back, 3 bases at V and 6 bases at J, with 3 bases in the middle. CDR3 length: 11 amino acids. The CDR3 sequence is CAISETNEQFF. The CDR3 DNA sequence: TGTGCCATCAGTGAAACCAATGAGCAGTTCTTC.

V gene TRBV6-5 combines with J gene TRBJ1-1; D is undetermined. The CDR3 has 14 amino acids. Germline loops: CDR1 MNHEY, CDR2 SVGAGI. With 0 bases removed from V and 2 bases from J, the gap between germline ends came to 7 bases. The CDR3 bases are TGTGCCAGCAGTTACTCGTGGGTTAACACTGAAGCTTTCTTT. It encodes CASSYSWVNTEAFF.

The chain carries TRBV27 and TRBJ1-6; 9 positions agree with TRBD1. V shed 5 bases and J 6 bases; nucleotides not matched to a gene: 8. Germline assignment: CDR1 MNHEY and CDR2 SMNVEV (reference sequence). This CDR3 has 16 amino acids. CDR3 DNA: TGTGCCAGCAGTCCTCGGACAGGGGTTCTTAATTCACCCCTCCACTTT. This codes for CASSPRTGVLNSPLHF.

This chain connects TRBV19 to TRBJ2-7; no clear D. Trimming took 5 bases from V and 2 from J, leaving 10 bases between them. Germline CDR1 LNHDA, CDR2 SQIVND (reference sequence). CDR3 length equals 13 residues. The CDR3 DNA reads TGTGCCAGTAGTTTACGGTTAGCCTACGAGCAGTACTTC. It yields the protein CASSLRLAYEQYF. The full variable domain, in which reference TRBV19 and TRBJ2-7 provide the parts outside the CDR3, is DGGITQSPKYLFRKEGQNVTLSCEQNLNHDAMYWYRQDPGQGLRLIYYSQIVNDFQKGDIAEGYSVSREKKESFPLTVTSAQKNPTAFYLCASSLRLAYEQYFGPGTRLTVT.

The genes are TRBV7-2 and TRBJ1-1; D not resolved. The CDR3 is 15 residues long. Trimming left V 1 base short and J 0 bases short, with 9 bases between. Germline CDR1 SGHTA, CDR2 FQGNSA. The CDR3 DNA reads TGTGCCAGCAGCTTAGGGATCACAATGAACACTGAAGCTTTCTTT. As protein: CASSLGITMNTEAFF.

The V and J genes are TRBV5-1 and TRBJ2-5; 7 bases are a match to TRBD2. Germline V gene data show CDR1 as SGHRS and CDR2 as YFSETQ. V lost 4 bases and J lost 1; bases outside the gene matches: 10. This CDR3 is built from 16 residues. CDR3 DNA sequence: TGCGCCAGCAGCACCTCGGGACTATCATTCCAAGAGACCCAGTACTTC. Translation gives CASSTSGLSFQETQYF.

This chain links TRBV11-2 with TRBJ2-1; D is perhaps TRBD2 (6 bases). The germline V gene has CDR1 SGHAT and CDR2 FQNNGV. This CDR3 region has 15 residues. Trimming took 6 bases from V and 3 from J, leaving 15 bases between them. For the CDR3, the DNA is TGTGCCAGCAGTTCCGGCGGGACGGTCTACAATGAGCAGTTCTTC. As protein: CASSSGGTVYNEQFF.

The DNA for the CDR3 is TGTGCCAGCAGCTTAGACGGGACACATGTTATTGAAGCTTTCTTT. This translates into CASSLDGTHVIEAFF. The rearrangement joins TRBV11-3 to TRBJ1-1; D perhaps matches TRBD1 (6 bases). Germline V CDR1 and CDR2: SGHNT, YENEEA. The CDR3 has 15 amino acids. The V end was cut by 0 bases, the J end by 7 bases, with 15 bases between.

This chain connects TRBV7-8 to TRBJ1-4; a weak D match, TRBD1 (5 bases). The CDR3 is 14 residues long. V lost 5 bases, J lost 3 bases, and 10 bases lay in between. Germline V gene data show CDR1 as SGHVS and CDR2 as FQNEAQ. This chain's CDR3 is CASSLRQPNEKLFF. CDR3 coding DNA: TGTGCCAGCAGCCTGAGACAGCCTAATGAAAAACTGTTTTTT.

The rearrangement uses TRBV10-3 and TRBJ1-4; possible D gene TRBD1, 5 bases. There are 15 residues in the CDR3. Looked up from germline, CDR1 is ENHRY and CDR2 is SYGVKD. Trimming took 3 bases from V and 0 from J, leaving 8 bases between them. CDR3 loop: CAISEGATTNEKLFF. The CDR3 DNA reads TGTGCCATCAGTGAAGGGGCAACAACTAATGAAAAACTGTTTTTT.

This chain links TRBV2 with TRBJ1-4; 12 nucleotides match TRBD1. Losses at the gene ends were 7 bases for V and 8 bases for J; bases not matched to a gene: 5. The CDR3 length is 14 residues. Germline V gene data show CDR1 as SNHLY and CDR2 as FYNNEI. CDR3 loop: CASTGTGGREKLFF. In nucleotides, the CDR3 is TGTGCCAGCACTGGGACAGGGGGCCGAGAAAAACTGTTTTTT.

This clone has just one count. The same CDR3 can be traced to other DNA sequences in this sample. The chain is built from TRBV5-1 and TRBJ1-1; the D is unclear. Germline loops: CDR1 SGHRS, CDR2 YFSETQ. The CDR3 totals 11 residues. The ends were cut back, 5 bases at V and 1 base at J, with 3 bases in the middle. CDR3 protein: CASRENTEAFF. DNA for the CDR3: TGCGCCAGCAGGGAGAACACTGAAGCTTTCTTT.

V gene TRBV12-3 or TRBV12-4 combines with J gene TRBJ1-2; D call uncertain. The CDR3 runs to 12 residues. Trimming cost V 6 bases and J 7 bases, with 12 bases left between them. The CDR3 DNA is TGTGCCAGCAGCTCCGAAGTGGGTGGCTACACCTTC. Its translation is CASSSEVGGYTF.

The rearrangement links TRBV7-3 to TRBJ1-5; no reliable D call. CDR1 and CDR2 from the germline V gene are SGHTA and FQGTGA. The CDR3 is 15 residues long. V dropped 2 bases and J dropped 3 bases, with 11 bases sitting between them. CDR3 nucleotides: TGTGCCAGCAGCTTAGGGCCAGGTCTCAATCAGCCCCAGCATTTT. It encodes CASSLGPGLNQPQHF.

This chain uses TRBV5-4 with TRBJ1-2; TRBD1 aligns across 10 bases. CDR3 length equals 12 residues. Germline loops: CDR1 SGHNT, CDR2 YYREEE (reference sequence). Trimming cost V 10 bases and J 4 bases; bases outside gene matches: 4. The CDR3: CAWGTGVYGYTF. Written as DNA, the CDR3 is TGTGCCTGGGGGACAGGGGTCTATGGCTACACCTTC.

The genes are TRBV2 and TRBJ2-7, with D unclear. V lost 0 bases, J lost 2 bases, and 8 bases lay in between. The germline gives CDR1 SNHLY, CDR2 FYNNEI. The CDR3 has 14 residues. This chain's CDR3 is CASSEAIHTYEQYF. CDR3 DNA sequence: TGTGCCAGCAGTGAAGCTATTCATACCTACGAGCAGTACTTC. Complete variable domain (other parts from reference TRBV2 and TRBJ2-7): EPEVTQTPSHQVTQMGQEVILRCVPISNHLYFYWYRQILGQKVEFLVSFYNNEISEKSEIFDDQFSVERPDGSNFTLKIRSTKLEDSAMYFCASSEAIHTYEQYFGPGTRLTVT.

The chain links TRBV19 to TRBJ1-5; no clear D gene. Germline-derived CDR1 and CDR2 are LNHDA and SQIVND (reference sequence). The V end was cut by 8 bases, the J end by 2 bases, with 10 bases between. The CDR3 length is 13 residues. CDR3: CASRLGGNQPQHF. CDR3 DNA sequence: TGTGCCAGTCGGCTCGGGGGCAATCAGCCCCAGCATTTT.

V gene TRBV9 combines with J gene TRBJ2-7; no definite D call. The V and J ends lost 0 bases and 6 bases respectively, with 13 bases between them. The CDR3 contains 14 residues. The germline gives CDR1 SGDLS, CDR2 YYNGEE. DNA of the CDR3: TGTGCCAGCAGCGTAGGCGTCCCTCAGGCCGAGCAGTACTTC. Protein sequence: CASSVGVPQAEQYF.

The CDR3 bases are TGTGCCAGCAGTCTGGGAACTAATGAAAAACTGTTTTTT. Residues: CASSLGTNEKLFF. The gene calls are TRBV2 and TRBJ1-4, with no clear D. Germline assignment: CDR1 SNHLY and CDR2 FYNNEI. Trimming shortened V by 5 bases and J by 1 base, and 5 bases separated the two germline ends. The CDR3 sequence is 13 residues long.

The V call is TRBV27, the J call TRBJ2-3; D is possibly TRBD2 (6 bases). Germline assignment: CDR1 MNHEY and CDR2 SMNVEV (reference sequence). Trimming took 3 bases from V and 4 from J, leaving 8 bases between them. This CDR3 has 13 amino acids. Written as DNA, the CDR3 is TGTGCCAGCAGTTTCCGGGGGTCAGATACGCAGTATTTT. Protein product: CASSFRGSDTQYF.

The rearrangement uses TRBV19 and TRBJ2-3, with D possibly being TRBD2 (7 bases). V was trimmed by 1 base and J by 6 bases, leaving 11 bases between them. From germline, CDR1 is LNHDA and CDR2 SQIVND (reference sequence). The CDR3 is made up of 14 amino acids. The CDR3 region is CASSIGGGGDTQYF. The DNA for the CDR3 is TGTGCCAGTAGTATAGGTGGGGGGGGCGATACGCAGTATTTT.

The chain combines TRBV3-1 (or the pseudogene TRBV3-2) with TRBJ1-1, with TRBD1 matching over 8 bases. Trimming at V came to 3 bases and at J to 1 base, leaving 7 bases not matched to a gene. The CDR3 runs to 16 residues. Germline CDR1 reads LGHDT; CDR2 reads YNNKEL (reference sequence). This CDR3 is CASSQGGQGRNTEAFF. For the CDR3, the DNA is TGTGCCAGCAGCCAGGGAGGACAGGGTAGGAACACTGAAGCTTTCTTT.

The chain carries TRBV6-2 or TRBV6-3 and TRBJ1-3; D not certain. CDR1 is MNHEY and CDR2 is SVGEGT in the germline V gene. Trimming stripped 0 bases from V and 4 bases from J, with 13 bases between. The CDR3 totals 16 residues. The CDR3 spells CASSYSEVYGGNTIYF. Here the CDR3 DNA reads TGTGCCAGCAGTTACTCGGAGGTGTATGGAGGAAACACCATATATTTT.

This clone was detected only once. The chain links TRBV18 to TRBJ1-1, with 9 bases lining up with TRBD1. The V and J ends lost 0 bases and 1 base, in that order; junction bases with no gene match: 6. CDR1 is KGHSH, CDR2 LQKENI, per germline. This CDR3 has 17 residues. This chain's CDR3 is CASSPPDGTGPNTEAFF. The CDR3 DNA is TGTGCCAGCTCACCACCGGACGGGACAGGGCCGAACACTGAAGCTTTCTTT.